Below, 9 T cell receptor beta chains from the same sample are listed, as sequenced in a study of naive and memory T cell subsets. An equimolar mix of two oligonucleotides served as the beta constant-region primer for TRBC1 and TRBC2. Nested alpha and beta constant-region primers with the SP2 primer drove four PCR rounds on ligated cDNA. TCRdb ran MiXCR on the UMI-ligation and nested PCR reads and lists one entry per CDR3 protein. This table has 20,000 to 25,000 distinct CDR3 sequences, roughly 10% appearing once. Sequencing used central memory CD8+ T cells from blood. The receptor source for this set is a human donor in good health.

This clonotype was detected only a few times. This sequence joins TRBV20-1 and TRBJ2-1; 7 bases map to TRBD2. J gave up 4 bases and V 6 bases, and 15 bases lay outside the gene matches. The CDR3 extends over 16 amino acids. Germline-derived CDR1 and CDR2 are DFQATT and SNEGSKA (reference sequence). As DNA, the CDR3 is TGCAGTGCGGACATCGGCAGAGGGAGGGGTTACAATGAGCAGTTCTTC. Residues: CSADIGRGRGYNEQFF.

J is TRBJ1-2 and V is TRBV5-1; D perhaps matches TRBD1 (5 bases). CDR3 length: 16 amino acids. With 4 bases removed from V and 1 base from J, the gap between germline ends came to 17 bases. CDR1 is SGHRS and CDR2 is YFSETQ in the germline V gene. The DNA for the CDR3 is TGCGCCAGCAGCGCAGGGAATATAACTTATAACTATGGCTACACCTTC. Protein product: CASSAGNITYNYGYTF.

The rearrangement uses TRBV28 and TRBJ2-2; no clear D gene. The V end was cut by 6 bases, the J end by 1 base, with 18 bases between. Germline V gene sequence: CDR1 MDHEN, CDR2 SYDVKM. The CDR3 runs to 17 residues. The CDR3 DNA sequence: TGTGCCAGCAGCGTTTCCGACCTTACATGGAACACCGGGGAGCTGTTTTTT. It is translated as CASSVSDLTWNTGELFF.

There are a few counts of this clonotype. CDR3 nucleotide sequence: TGTGCCAGCAGTGAAGTCCAGGGGAGCTACAATGAGCAGTTCTTC. Its protein is CASSEVQGSYNEQFF. V usage is TRBV6-1 and J usage is TRBJ2-1; maybe TRBD1 (6 bases). Germline loops: CDR1 MNHNS, CDR2 SASEGT. Trimming pared 1 base from V and 3 bases from J, leaving 10 bases between. The CDR3 length is 15 residues.

There are a few counts of this clonotype. The gene calls are TRBV6-2 or TRBV6-3 and TRBJ2-1; D is unresolved. The V end lost 7 bases, the J end lost 5 bases, and 12 bases lay between the germline ends. CDR3 length equals 13 residues. Germline CDR1 reads MNHEY; CDR2 reads SVGEGT. DNA of the CDR3: TGTGCCAGCACCCACGGTGGGGACAATGAGCAGTTCTTC. It specifies CASTHGGDNEQFF.

This clonotype was detected ten times or more. The chain links TRBV6-2 or TRBV6-3 to TRBJ2-3, with no clear D. Trimming shortened V by 3 bases and J by 5 bases, and 18 bases separated the two germline ends. CDR1 MNHEY and CDR2 SVGEGT come from the germline V gene. The CDR3 is 16 residues long. The CDR3 protein is CASSYNPGGRGDTQYF. The CDR3 nucleotides read TGTGCCAGCAGTTATAACCCGGGTGGTAGAGGAGATACGCAGTATTTT.

This clonotype was seen at least ten times. The chain uses TRBV28 and TRBJ2-7, with 8 bases that match TRBD1. After removal of 4 bases from V and 2 bases from J, the junction contained 7 bases not matched to a gene. The CDR3 covers 15 residues. CDR1 and CDR2 (germline): MDHEN, SYDVKM. CDR3 sequence reads: CASSYRQGITYEQYF. The CDR3 bases are TGTGCCAGCAGTTACCGACAGGGGATCACCTACGAGCAGTACTTC.

This clonotype was recorded a few times. This chain joins TRBV4-3 and TRBJ2-7, with D maybe TRBD2 (5 bases). Germline assignment: CDR1 LGHNA and CDR2 YSLEER. V was shortened by 0 bases and J by 4 bases, with 10 bases between the two germline ends. The CDR3 has 14 residues. The CDR3 sequence: CASSQDEGAYEQYF. The CDR3 DNA is TGCGCCAGCAGCCAAGATGAGGGAGCGTACGAGCAGTACTTC.

The chain uses TRBV6-4 and TRBJ2-3; perhaps D is TRBD1 or TRBD2 (5 bases each). The germline CDR1 and CDR2 sequences are MRHNA and SNTAGT. Trimming removed 0 bases from V and 4 bases from J, with 8 bases in between. The CDR3 has 14 residues. The CDR3 DNA sequence: TGTGCCAGCAGTGACTCGTCGGGGCCAGATACGCAGTATTTT. Translated, it gives CASSDSSGPDTQYF.